This TCR beta chain was retrieved from a study of shared clonotypes between healthy human individuals. Authors' analysis steps: From ImmunoSEQ came sequences covering only the junction and carrying no quality scores, so filtering differed. Using immunoSEQ multiplex PCR, the repertoire was profiled, and TCRdb retains in-frame clones only, with some absent. That table supplies the V and J calls and clone size; D and trimming were determined from the DNA. The table records roughly 2,300,000 clones, around 90% of them present only once. This CDR3 has 18 residues. The junction had 11 bases not matched to a gene; V was cut back by 3 bases and J by 2 bases. Germline V gene sequence: CDR1 SGHRS, CDR2 YFSETQ.

Material: naive CD4+ T cells from PBMCs. Noted subset: CD45RA+ positively selected. The chain joins TRBV5-1 to TRBJ2-1, with 10 bases that match TRBD2. The receptor's source is a man aged 18 to 35 in good health. Some clones in this sample may be carry-over from other donors' samples. The CDR3 sequence is CASSWPQLAGITYNEQFF. The CDR3 coding sequence is TGCGCCAGCAGCTGGCCCCAACTAGCGGGGATCACCTACAATGAGCAGTTCTTC.